Below, one T cell receptor (beta chain) is given with its context. Source study methods: Amplified reference gene primers provided the basis for estimating nucleated cell counts. This table comes from immunoSEQ multiplex PCR, and its TCRdb copy is limited to in-frame clones, with some not included. V, J and clone size were drawn from that table, and D and trimming were deduced from the DNA. This table holds about 250,000 clones, around 86% found once. CDR1 and CDR2 (germline): MNHNS, SASEGT. The CDR3 covers 18 residues. Trimming shortened V by 2 bases and J by 2 bases, and 19 bases separated the two germline ends. This sample is drawn from a study of blood T cell repertoires in COVID-19.

This sequence was found in an older woman who had recovered from COVID-19. The chain recombines TRBV6-1 with TRBJ1-3; D possibly corresponds to TRBD1 (5 bases). The source material was peripheral blood. In nucleotides, the CDR3 is TGTGCCAGCAGTGAAAGGGGTTATGGGGAAGGTCCTGGAAACACCATATATTTT. This translates into CASSERGYGEGPGNTIYF.